What follows are 24 T cell receptor beta chains derived from one specimen sequenced in a study of OX40 agonist ivuxolimab in advanced cancers. Method: immunoSEQ multiplex PCR; TCRdb's copy keeps in-frame clones and lacks some. The sample shows some 130,000 clones, about nine tenths of them seen only once. The sample in question was CD4+ or CD8+ T cells sorted from blood, obtained in a trial of the OX40 agonist ivuxolimab. These receptors came from an adult with an advanced solid tumor such as melanoma, head and neck, liver or kidney cancer.

This rearrangement joins TRBV19 to TRBJ2-1; 10 nucleotides align to TRBD2. Germline values: CDR1 LNHDA, CDR2 SQIVND (reference sequence). This CDR3 is built from 16 residues. V dropped 4 bases and J dropped 4; count of bases not matched to a gene: 7. This CDR3 reads CASSKTSGLGYNEQFF. As DNA, the CDR3 is TGTGCCAGTAGTAAGACTAGCGGGTTAGGGTACAATGAGCAGTTCTTC.

This clone was recorded once. V usage is TRBV11-2 and J usage is TRBJ2-1, with D hard to call. This CDR3 spans 12 amino acids. Germline V gene sequence: CDR1 SGHAT, CDR2 FQNNGV. Trimming took off 6 bases at V and 2 bases at J, with 5 bases between the two ends. The CDR3 DNA sequence: TGTGCCAGCAGATTAACCTACAATGAGCAGTTCTTC. Protein: CASRLTYNEQFF. The variable domain in full, with the rest retrieved from reference TRBV11-2 and TRBJ2-1, is EAGVAQSPRYKIIEKRQSVAFWCNPISGHATLYWYQQILGQGPKLLIQFQNNGVVDDSQLPKDRFSAERLKGVDSTLKIQPAKLEDSAVYLCASRLTYNEQFFGPGTRLTVL.

The chain uses TRBV18 and TRBJ2-2; 7 bases align to TRBD1. J was trimmed by 1 base and V by 3 bases; bases with no gene match: 2. The CDR3 sequence is 15 residues long. In germline, CDR1 is KGHSH, CDR2 LQKENI. DNA for the CDR3: TGTGCCAGCTCACCCCGACAGGGGAACACCGGGGAGCTGTTTTTT. Translation: CASSPRQGNTGELFF.

CDR3 DNA: TGTGCCATCAGTGCCGGGACAGGGGTGGAGACCCAGTACTTC. Residues: CAISAGTGVETQYF. The chain recombines TRBV10-3 with TRBJ2-5; 10 nucleotides agree with TRBD1. CDR1 is ENHRY and CDR2 is SYGVKD in the germline V gene. The trim removed 4 bases at V and 5 bases at J, leaving 4 bases unmatched. This CDR3 is built from 14 residues.

This chain joins TRBV6-5 and TRBJ1-3, with a weak D call TRBD1 (5 bases). The CDR3 extends over 14 amino acids. V lost 7 bases and J 3 bases, leaving 13 bases between the germline ends. The germline V gene encodes CDR1 MNHEY and CDR2 SVGAGI. CDR3 coding DNA: TGTGCCAGCACAGGGTGGAGTGATGGAAACACCATATATTTT. Translated, it gives CASTGWSDGNTIYF.

J is TRBJ2-3 and V is TRBV18; no clear D. This CDR3 is 12 amino acids long. With 1 base removed from V and 4 bases from J, the gap between germline ends came to 3 bases. Per germline, CDR1 KGHSH and CDR2 LQKENI. The chain's CDR3 is CASSPQADTQYF. The DNA for the CDR3 is TGTGCCAGCTCACCACAAGCAGATACGCAGTATTTT.

This chain uses TRBV18 with TRBJ1-4, with D possibly TRBD1 on 5 matching bases. Trimming took 8 bases from V and 8 from J, leaving 9 bases between them. Germline V lookup: CDR1 KGHSH, CDR2 LQKENI. The CDR3 runs to 11 residues. The CDR3 region is CASHGGEKLFF. CDR3 DNA sequence: TGTGCCAGCCATGGGGGGGAAAAACTGTTTTTT.

The chain combines TRBV7-9 with TRBJ2-7, with D possibly being TRBD1 or TRBD2 (5 bases each). The germline gives CDR1 SEHNR, CDR2 FQNEAQ (reference sequence). The CDR3 is made up of 17 amino acids. V was clipped by 5 bases and J by 0 bases, with 20 bases between them. The DNA of the CDR3 is TGTGCCAGCAGCCACCCGTTAGTGGGGGTCTACTCCTACGAGCAGTACTTC. Its protein is CASSHPLVGVYSYEQYF.

V gene TRBV6-5 combines with J gene TRBJ2-7, with D perhaps TRBD2 (6 bases). This CDR3 is 15 amino acids long. Trimming took off 6 bases at V and 6 bases at J, with 21 bases between the two ends. Germline assignment: CDR1 MNHEY and CDR2 SVGAGI. DNA of the CDR3: TGTGCCAGCAGCCCAGGTGGGGGAGGTGTTGGCGAGCAGTACTTC. This sequence encodes CASSPGGGGVGEQYF.

This clone was detected once. The chain carries TRBV7-9 and TRBJ1-1; 10 nucleotides agree with TRBD1. Germline CDR1 SEHNR, CDR2 FQNEAQ (reference sequence). The CDR3 has 16 residues. The V and J ends lost 5 bases and 5 bases, in that order; junction bases with no gene match: 11. As DNA, the CDR3 is TGTGCCAGCAGCCCGGACAGGGGGATAAGGGCTACTGAAGCTTTCTTT. As protein: CASSPDRGIRATEAFF.

This clone was seen just once. This rearrangement joins TRBV28 to TRBJ2-5; D not resolved. The CDR3 runs to 13 residues. V was pared by 5 bases and J by 4 bases, with 11 bases between. Germline V gene data show CDR1 as MDHEN and CDR2 as SYDVKM. In DNA, the CDR3 is TGTGCCAGCAGTGGTGGTCTGCGAGAGACCCAGTACTTC. Its protein product is CASSGGLRETQYF.

The CDR3 region has the DNA TGTGCCAGTAGTATAAGTAAGGGGGCGAACACCGGGGAGCTGTTTTTT. Translation: CASSISKGANTGELFF. The gene calls are TRBV19 and TRBJ2-2; tentatively, D is TRBD1 (6 bases). The CDR3 loop spans 16 amino acids. CDR1 and CDR2 from the germline V gene are LNHDA and SQIVND (reference sequence). V gave up 2 bases and J gave up 0 bases, with 10 bases separating them.

The chain joins TRBV30 to TRBJ1-1; tentative D call: TRBD1 (5 bases). V lost 0 bases to trimming and J lost 3 bases, with 14 bases between them. The CDR3 has 15 residues. The germline CDR1 and CDR2 sequences are GTSNPN and SVGIG (reference sequence). In nucleotides, the CDR3 is TGTGCCTGGAGTGTACTTAGGGGCAGGGACACTGAAGCTTTCTTT. This encodes CAWSVLRGRDTEAFF.

J is TRBJ1-5 and V is TRBV27; 11 bases are shared with TRBD1. The CDR3 sequence is 16 residues long. V shed 5 bases and J 6 bases; nucleotides not matched to a gene: 9. The germline V gene has CDR1 MNHEY and CDR2 SMNVEV (reference sequence). The DNA of the CDR3 is TGTGCCAGCAGTCCGAGGGACAGGGGGTTCTCTCAGCCCCAGCATTTT. Translated: CASSPRDRGFSQPQHF.

In its sample, this clone was seen a few times. V and J are TRBV6-1 and TRBJ1-5, with 10 bases identical to TRBD1. Germline CDR1 is MNHNS and CDR2 is SASEGT. After removal of 1 base from V and 6 bases from J, the junction contained 9 bases not matched to a gene. This CDR3 region has 17 residues. DNA of the CDR3: TGTGCCAGCAGTGAAGGACAGGGGGCAATTTTGCGTCAGCCCCAGCATTTT. This gives the protein CASSEGQGAILRQPQHF.

The rearrangement joins TRBV6-5 to TRBJ1-1, with D maybe TRBD1 (5 bases). V lost 0 bases and J 7 bases, leaving 15 bases between the germline ends. The CDR3 runs to 15 residues. Per the germline V gene, CDR1 is MNHEY and CDR2 is SVGAGI. The CDR3 loop reads CASSYSTPTGFEAFF. For the CDR3, the DNA is TGTGCCAGCAGTTACTCGACCCCTACAGGTTTTGAAGCTTTCTTT.

V gene TRBV19 combines with J gene TRBJ2-2; 7 bases are a match to TRBD2. This CDR3 has 16 residues. The V segment lost 3 bases and the J segment 2 bases; nucleotides outside the gene matches: 6. Germline V gene lookup returns CDR1 LNHDA and CDR2 SQIVND (reference sequence). CDR3 coding DNA: TGTGCCAGTAGTATTCGGGCGGGAGTAAACACCGGGGAGCTGTTTTTT. Protein product: CASSIRAGVNTGELFF. The variable domain in full, with the rest retrieved from reference TRBV19 and TRBJ2-2, is DGGITQSPKYLFRKEGQNVTLSCEQNLNHDAMYWYRQDPGQGLRLIYYSQIVNDFQKGDIAEGYSVSREKKESFPLTVTSAQKNPTAFYLCASSIRAGVNTGELFFGEGSRLTVL.

The chain employs TRBV28 and TRBJ1-1, with D perhaps TRBD1 (6 bases). This CDR3 has 15 amino acids. Trimming removed 0 bases from V and 1 base from J, with 9 bases in between. Germline loops: CDR1 MDHEN, CDR2 SYDVKM. The CDR3 protein is CASSLWGQQNTEAFF. The DNA for the CDR3 is TGTGCCAGCAGTTTATGGGGACAACAGAACACTGAAGCTTTCTTT.

This clone was recorded a few times. J is TRBJ2-2 and V is TRBV19; perhaps TRBD2 as D (7 bases). V lost 3 bases to trimming and J lost 4 bases, with 12 bases between them. Germline V gene lookup returns CDR1 LNHDA and CDR2 SQIVND (reference sequence). The CDR3 runs to 15 residues. As DNA, the CDR3 is TGTGCCAGTAGTATTAAGGGAGGGGGCACCGGGGAGCTGTTTTTT. Protein product: CASSIKGGGTGELFF.

In this sample, this clone turned up once. V and J are TRBV7-6 and TRBJ2-7, with a possible D match to TRBD1 (6 bases). The CDR3 length is 15 residues. Germline V CDR1 and CDR2: SGHVS, FNYEAQ. The V end lost 2 bases, the J end lost 0 bases, and 11 bases lay between the germline ends. CDR3 bases: TGTGCCAGCAGCTTATCAGGACAGAGCTCCTACGAGCAGTACTTC. It is translated as CASSLSGQSSYEQYF.

This chain joins TRBV6-4 and TRBJ2-5; the match to TRBD2 covers 12 bases. Germline trimming cut 3 bases from V and 5 bases from J; bases unmatched to any gene: 7. The CDR3 has 16 residues. In germline, CDR1 is MRHNA, CDR2 SNTAGT. The CDR3 here is CASSETSGSNMETQYF. CDR3 DNA: TGTGCCAGCAGTGAGACTAGCGGGAGTAATATGGAGACCCAGTACTTC.

The rearrangement links TRBV28 to TRBJ2-7, with TRBD2 matching 13 bases. Germline lookup yields CDR1 MDHEN and CDR2 SYDVKM. This CDR3 comprises 19 residues. V lost 8 bases and J lost 0; bases outside the gene matches: 16. CDR3 DNA sequence: TGTGCCAGCGGACCCCCGGGACTAGCGGGACTCCTTCACTCCTACGAGCAGTACTTC. It yields the protein CASGPPGLAGLLHSYEQYF.

CDR3 region: CSATSLTGYTF. CDR3 bases: TGCAGTGCTACCTCTCTAACTGGCTACACCTTC. The rearrangement links TRBV20-1 to TRBJ1-2; D is undetermined. The length of the CDR3 is 11 residues. CDR1 DFQATT and CDR2 SNEGSKA come from the germline V gene (reference sequence). The V and J ends lost 4 bases and 7 bases respectively, with 10 bases between them.

This sequence joins TRBV9 and TRBJ2-2; weak D call: TRBD2 (6 bases). The CDR3 contains 15 residues. CDR1 is SGDLS, CDR2 YYNGEE, per germline. The V and J ends lost 4 bases and 5 bases respectively, with 15 bases between them. The CDR3 coding sequence is TGTGCCAGCAGCCCCCCGGCGGGGTTGACCGGGGAGCTGTTTTTT. As protein: CASSPPAGLTGELFF.